The clone carrying this T cell receptor beta chain was picked up a small number of times. The sample is drawn from a study of blood T cells in healthy people across ages. CDR1 is SNHLY, CDR2 FYNNEI, per germline. With 2 bases removed from V and 3 bases from J, the gap between germline ends came to 4 bases. The CDR3 has 12 residues. Combining a sample-barcoded 5' primer with a J-beta primer mix, a second PCR ran for roughly 7 to 12 cycles. Through a template-switch adaptor with 12 random nucleotides, each cDNA molecule received a tag. CDR3-containing paired-end reads numbering at least 2.5 million came from each sample. TCRdb re-analysed the 5' RACE reads in MiXCR, keeping a single row per CDR3 protein. The data contain about 1.7 million distinct CDR3 sequences, roughly 27% of them singletons. Total RNA amounts of at least 5.5 micrograms were extracted per sample.

This chain uses TRBV2 with TRBJ1-1; D is uncertain. The sample was blood. The sequence was obtained from a woman aged 25 to 39 in good health. CDR3 coding DNA: TGTGCCAGCAGTGAAAGGCACACTGAAGCTTTCTTT. Translation: CASSERHTEAFF.